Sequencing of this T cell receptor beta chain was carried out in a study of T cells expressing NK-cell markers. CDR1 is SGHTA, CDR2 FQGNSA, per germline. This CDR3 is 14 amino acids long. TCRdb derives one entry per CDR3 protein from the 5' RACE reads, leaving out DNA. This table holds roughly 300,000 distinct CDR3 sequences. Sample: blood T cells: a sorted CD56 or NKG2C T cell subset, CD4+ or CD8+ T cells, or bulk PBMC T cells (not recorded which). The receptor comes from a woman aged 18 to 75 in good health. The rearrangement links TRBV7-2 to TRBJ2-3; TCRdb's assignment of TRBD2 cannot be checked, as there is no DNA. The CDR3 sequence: CAISLAVVSGGQYF.